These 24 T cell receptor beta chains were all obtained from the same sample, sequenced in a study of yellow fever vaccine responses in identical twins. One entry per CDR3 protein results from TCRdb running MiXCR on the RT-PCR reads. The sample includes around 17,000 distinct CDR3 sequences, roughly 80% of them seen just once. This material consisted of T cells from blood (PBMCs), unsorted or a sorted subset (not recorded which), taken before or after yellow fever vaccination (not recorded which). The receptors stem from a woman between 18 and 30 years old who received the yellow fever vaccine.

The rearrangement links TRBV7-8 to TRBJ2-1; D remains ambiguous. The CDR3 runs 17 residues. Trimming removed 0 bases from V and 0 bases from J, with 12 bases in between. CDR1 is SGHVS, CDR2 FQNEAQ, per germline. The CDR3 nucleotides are TGTGCCAGCAGCTTAGCGAATTTCGGAAGCTCCTACAATGAGCAGTTCTTC. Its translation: CASSLANFGSSYNEQFF.

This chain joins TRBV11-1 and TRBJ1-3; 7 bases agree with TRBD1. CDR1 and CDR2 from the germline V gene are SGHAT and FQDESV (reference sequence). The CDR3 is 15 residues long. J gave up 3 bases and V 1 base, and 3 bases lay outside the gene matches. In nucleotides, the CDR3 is TGTGCCAGCAGCTTAGTTTCAGGGGGTGGAAACACCATATATTTT. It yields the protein CASSLVSGGGNTIYF.

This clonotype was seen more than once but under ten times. The CDR3 region has the DNA TGCAGCGTTGACTTGGAGACCCAGTACTTC. As protein: CSVDLETQYF. The chain recombines TRBV29-1 with TRBJ2-5; D gene uncertain. Germline values: CDR1 SQVTM, CDR2 ANQGSEA. The CDR3 spans 10 residues. Trimming cost V 3 bases and J 5 bases, with 4 bases left between them.

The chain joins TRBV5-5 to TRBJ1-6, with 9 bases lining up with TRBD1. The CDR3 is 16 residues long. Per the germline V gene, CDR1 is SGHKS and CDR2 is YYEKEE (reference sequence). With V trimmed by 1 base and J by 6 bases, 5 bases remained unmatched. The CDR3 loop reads CASSLWKTGGNSPLHF. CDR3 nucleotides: TGTGCCAGCAGCTTGTGGAAGACAGGGGGTAATTCACCCCTCCACTTT.

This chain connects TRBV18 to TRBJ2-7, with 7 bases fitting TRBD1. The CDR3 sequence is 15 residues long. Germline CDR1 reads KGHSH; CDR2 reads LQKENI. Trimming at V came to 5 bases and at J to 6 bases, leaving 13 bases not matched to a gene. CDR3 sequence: CASSKVTGVEGEQYF. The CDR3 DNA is TGTGCCAGCTCAAAGGTTACAGGGGTAGAGGGCGAGCAGTACTTC.

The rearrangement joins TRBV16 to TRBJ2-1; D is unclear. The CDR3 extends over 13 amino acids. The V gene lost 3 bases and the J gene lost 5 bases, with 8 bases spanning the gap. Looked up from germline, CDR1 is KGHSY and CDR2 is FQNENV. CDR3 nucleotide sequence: TGTGCCAGCAGCCATACGACAAACAATGAGCAGTTCTTC. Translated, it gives CASSHTTNNEQFF.

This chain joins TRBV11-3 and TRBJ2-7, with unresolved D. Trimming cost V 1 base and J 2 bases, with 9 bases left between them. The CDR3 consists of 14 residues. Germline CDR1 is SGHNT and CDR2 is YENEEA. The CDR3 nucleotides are TGTGCCAGCAGCTTAGGCGGCAGGACCTACGAGCAGTACTTC. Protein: CASSLGGRTYEQYF.

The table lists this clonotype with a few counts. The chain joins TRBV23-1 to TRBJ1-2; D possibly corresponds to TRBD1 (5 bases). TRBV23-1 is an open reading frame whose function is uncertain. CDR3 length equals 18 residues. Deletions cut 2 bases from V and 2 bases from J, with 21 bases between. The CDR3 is CASSQRQTIYLMNYGYTF. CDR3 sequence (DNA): TGCGCCAGCAGTCAACGACAGACGATCTACTTAATGAACTATGGCTACACCTTC.

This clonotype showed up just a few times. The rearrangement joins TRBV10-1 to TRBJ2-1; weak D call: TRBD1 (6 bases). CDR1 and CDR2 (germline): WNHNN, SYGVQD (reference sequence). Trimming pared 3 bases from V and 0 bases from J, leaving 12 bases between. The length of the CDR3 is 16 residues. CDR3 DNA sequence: TGCGCCAGCAGTGAAAAGCAGGGGAGCTCCTACAATGAGCAGTTCTTC. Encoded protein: CASSEKQGSSYNEQFF.

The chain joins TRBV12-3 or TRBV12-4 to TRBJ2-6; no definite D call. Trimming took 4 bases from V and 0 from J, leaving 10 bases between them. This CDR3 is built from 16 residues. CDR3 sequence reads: CASSSRLRSGANVLTF. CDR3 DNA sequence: TGTGCCAGCAGTTCTCGTCTCCGCTCTGGGGCCAACGTCCTGACTTTC.

DNA for the CDR3: TGCAGTGCTAGAGAATGGACAACGAGCTCCTACGAGCAGTACTTC. Protein: CSAREWTTSSYEQYF. V and J are TRBV20-1 and TRBJ2-7; maybe TRBD1 (5 bases). The CDR3 sequence is 15 residues long. V was pared by 0 bases and J by 0 bases, with 12 bases between. The germline gives CDR1 DFQATT, CDR2 SNEGSKA (reference sequence).

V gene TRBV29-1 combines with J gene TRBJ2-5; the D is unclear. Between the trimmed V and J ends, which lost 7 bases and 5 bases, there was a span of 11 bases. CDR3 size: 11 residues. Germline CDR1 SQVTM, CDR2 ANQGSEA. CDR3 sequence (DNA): TGCAGCGGATCACCGGTTGAGACCCAGTACTTC. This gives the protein CSGSPVETQYF.

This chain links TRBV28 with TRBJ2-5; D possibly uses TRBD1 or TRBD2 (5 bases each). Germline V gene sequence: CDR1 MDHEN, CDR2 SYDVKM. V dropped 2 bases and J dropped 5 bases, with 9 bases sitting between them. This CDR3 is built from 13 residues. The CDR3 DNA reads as TGTGCCAGCAGTTTAAGGTGGGGGGAGACCCAGTACTTC. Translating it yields CASSLRWGETQYF.

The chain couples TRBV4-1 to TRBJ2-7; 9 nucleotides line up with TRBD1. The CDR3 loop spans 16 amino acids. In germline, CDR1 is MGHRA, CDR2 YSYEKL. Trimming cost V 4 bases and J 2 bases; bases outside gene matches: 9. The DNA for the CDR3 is TGCGCCAGCAGCCCCAGAGGGAGGACAGGGGCCTACGAGCAGTACTTC. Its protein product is CASSPRGRTGAYEQYF.

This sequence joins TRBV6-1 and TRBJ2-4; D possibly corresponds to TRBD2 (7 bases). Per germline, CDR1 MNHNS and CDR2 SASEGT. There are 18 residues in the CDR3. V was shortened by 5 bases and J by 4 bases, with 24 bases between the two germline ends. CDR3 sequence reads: CASSRIQFPGGQKNIQYF. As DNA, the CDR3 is TGTGCCAGCAGTCGAATCCAGTTCCCGGGGGGCCAGAAAAACATTCAGTACTTC.

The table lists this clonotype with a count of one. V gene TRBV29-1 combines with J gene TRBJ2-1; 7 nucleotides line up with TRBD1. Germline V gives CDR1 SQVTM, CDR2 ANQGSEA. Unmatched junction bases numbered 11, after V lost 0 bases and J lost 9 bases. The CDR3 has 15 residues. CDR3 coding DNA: TGCAGCGTTGAAGATCTTGGTACAGGGGCGGCTGAGCAGTTCTTC. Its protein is CSVEDLGTGAAEQFF.

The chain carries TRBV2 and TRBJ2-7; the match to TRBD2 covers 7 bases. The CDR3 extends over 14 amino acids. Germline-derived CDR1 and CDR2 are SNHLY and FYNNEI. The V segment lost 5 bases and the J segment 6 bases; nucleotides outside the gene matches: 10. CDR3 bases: TGTGCCAGCAGTCCAAGGCAATGGACTAGCGAGCAGTACTTC. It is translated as CASSPRQWTSEQYF.

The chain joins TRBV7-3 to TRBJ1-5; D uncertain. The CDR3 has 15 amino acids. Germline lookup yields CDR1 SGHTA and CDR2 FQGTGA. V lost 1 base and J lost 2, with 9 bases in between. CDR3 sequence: CASSLRWGGNQPQHF. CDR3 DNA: TGTGCCAGCAGCTTAAGGTGGGGTGGCAATCAGCCCCAGCATTTT.

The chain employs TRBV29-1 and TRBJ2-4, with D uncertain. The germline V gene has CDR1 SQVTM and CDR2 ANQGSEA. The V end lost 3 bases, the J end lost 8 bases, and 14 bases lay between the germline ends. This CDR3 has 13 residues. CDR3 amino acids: CSVDKLHGDIQYF. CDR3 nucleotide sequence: TGCAGCGTTGATAAACTCCATGGGGACATTCAGTACTTC.

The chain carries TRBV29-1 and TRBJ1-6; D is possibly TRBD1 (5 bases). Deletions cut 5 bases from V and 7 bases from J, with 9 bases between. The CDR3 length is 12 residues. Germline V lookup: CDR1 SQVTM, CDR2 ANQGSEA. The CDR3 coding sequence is TGCAGCGTTAGGGAGGGGAATTCACCCCTCCACTTT. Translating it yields CSVREGNSPLHF.

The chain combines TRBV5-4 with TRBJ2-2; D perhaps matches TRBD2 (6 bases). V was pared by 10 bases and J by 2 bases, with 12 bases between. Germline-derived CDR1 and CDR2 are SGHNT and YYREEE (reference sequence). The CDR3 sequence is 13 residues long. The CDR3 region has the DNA TGTGCCGCCTCGGGAGTAAACACCGGGGAGCTGTTTTTT. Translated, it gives CAASGVNTGELFF.

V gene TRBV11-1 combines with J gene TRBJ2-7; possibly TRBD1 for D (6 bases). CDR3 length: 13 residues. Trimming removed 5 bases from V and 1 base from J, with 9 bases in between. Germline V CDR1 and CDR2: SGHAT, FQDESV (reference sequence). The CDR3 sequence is CASSRDTSYEQYF. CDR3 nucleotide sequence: TGTGCCAGCAGCCGGGACACATCCTACGAGCAGTACTTC.

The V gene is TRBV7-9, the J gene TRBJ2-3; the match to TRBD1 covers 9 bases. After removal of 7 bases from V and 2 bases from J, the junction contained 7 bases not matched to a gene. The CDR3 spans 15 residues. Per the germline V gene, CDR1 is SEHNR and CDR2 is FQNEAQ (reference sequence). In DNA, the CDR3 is TGTGCCAGCAACACCGACAGGGGGGTCACAGATACGCAGTATTTT. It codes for CASNTDRGVTDTQYF.

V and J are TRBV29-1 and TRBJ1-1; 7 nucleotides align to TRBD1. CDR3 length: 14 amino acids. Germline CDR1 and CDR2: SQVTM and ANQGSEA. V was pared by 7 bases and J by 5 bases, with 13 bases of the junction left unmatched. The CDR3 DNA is TGCAGCGCCGAGATACAGGGGAGGTCGACTGAAGCTTTCTTT. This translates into CSAEIQGRSTEAFF.